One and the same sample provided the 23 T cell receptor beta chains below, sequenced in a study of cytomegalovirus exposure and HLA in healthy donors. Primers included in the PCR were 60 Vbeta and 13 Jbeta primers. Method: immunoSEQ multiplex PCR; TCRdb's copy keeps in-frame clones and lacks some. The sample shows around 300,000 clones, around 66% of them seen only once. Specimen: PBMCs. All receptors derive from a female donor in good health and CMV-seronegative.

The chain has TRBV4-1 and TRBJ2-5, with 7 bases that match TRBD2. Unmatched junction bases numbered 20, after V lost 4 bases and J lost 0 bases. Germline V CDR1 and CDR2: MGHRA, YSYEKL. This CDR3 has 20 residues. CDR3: CASSPMGVFAGASHQETQYF. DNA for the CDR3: TGCGCCAGCAGCCCCATGGGGGTGTTCGCGGGAGCATCGCACCAAGAGACCCAGTACTTC.

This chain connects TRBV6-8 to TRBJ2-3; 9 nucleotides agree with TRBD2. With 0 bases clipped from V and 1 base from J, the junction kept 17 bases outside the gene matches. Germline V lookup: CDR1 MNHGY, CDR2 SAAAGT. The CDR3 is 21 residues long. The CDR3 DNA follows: TGTGCCAGCAGTTACTCGTTGTCTGAATCGTTGGCGGGAGGGGGCACAGATACGCAGTATTTT. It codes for CASSYSLSESLAGGGTDTQYF.

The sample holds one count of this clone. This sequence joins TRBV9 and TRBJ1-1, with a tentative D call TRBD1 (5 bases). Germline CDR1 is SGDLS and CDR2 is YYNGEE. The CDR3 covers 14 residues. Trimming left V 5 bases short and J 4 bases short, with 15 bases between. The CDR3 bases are TGTGCCAGCAGGAAAGGGGCCGGGGGCACTGAAGCTTTCTTT. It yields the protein CASRKGAGGTEAFF. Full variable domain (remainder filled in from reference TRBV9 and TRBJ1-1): DSGVTQTPKHLITATGQRVTLRCSPRSGDLSVYWYQQSLDQGLQFLIQYYNGEERAKGNILERFSAQQFPDLHSELNLSSLELGDSALYFCASRKGAGGTEAFFGQGTRLTVV.

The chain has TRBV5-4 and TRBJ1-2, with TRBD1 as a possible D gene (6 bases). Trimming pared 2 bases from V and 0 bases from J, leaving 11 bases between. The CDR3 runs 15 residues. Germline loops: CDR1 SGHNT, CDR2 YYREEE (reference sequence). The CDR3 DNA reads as TGTGCCAGCAGCTTAAGGACAGCAGCTAACTATGGCTACACCTTC. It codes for CASSLRTAANYGYTF.

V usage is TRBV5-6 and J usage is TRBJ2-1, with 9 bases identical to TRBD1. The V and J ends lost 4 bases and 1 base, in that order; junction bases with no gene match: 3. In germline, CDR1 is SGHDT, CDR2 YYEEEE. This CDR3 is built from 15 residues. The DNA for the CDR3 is TGTGCCAGCAGCAGAGGGACAGGGTCCTACAATGAGCAGTTCTTC. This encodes CASSRGTGSYNEQFF.

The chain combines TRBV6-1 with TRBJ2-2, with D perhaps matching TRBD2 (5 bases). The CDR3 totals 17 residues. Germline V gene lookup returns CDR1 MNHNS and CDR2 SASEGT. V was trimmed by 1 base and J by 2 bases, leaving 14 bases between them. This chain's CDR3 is CASSEGGSRANTGELFF. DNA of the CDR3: TGTGCCAGCAGTGAAGGAGGGTCCAGAGCCAACACCGGGGAGCTGTTTTTT.

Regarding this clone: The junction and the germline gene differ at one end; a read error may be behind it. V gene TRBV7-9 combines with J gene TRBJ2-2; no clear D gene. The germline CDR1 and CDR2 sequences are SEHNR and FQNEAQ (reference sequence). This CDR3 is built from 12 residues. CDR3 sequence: CTSSPLSGELFF. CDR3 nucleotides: TGTACCAGCAGCCCACTCTCCGGGGAGCTGTTTTTT.

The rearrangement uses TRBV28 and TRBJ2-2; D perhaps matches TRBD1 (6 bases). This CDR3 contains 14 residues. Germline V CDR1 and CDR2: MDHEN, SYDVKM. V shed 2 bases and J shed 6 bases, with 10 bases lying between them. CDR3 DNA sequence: TGTGCCAGCAGTTTAAACAGGGCGGCCGGGGAGCTGTTTTTT. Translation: CASSLNRAAGELFF.

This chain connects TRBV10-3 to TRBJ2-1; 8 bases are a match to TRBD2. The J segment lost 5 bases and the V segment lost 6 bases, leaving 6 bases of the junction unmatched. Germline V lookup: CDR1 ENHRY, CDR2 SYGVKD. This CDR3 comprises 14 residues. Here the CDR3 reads CAIRSGRGDNEQFF. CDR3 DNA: TGTGCCATCAGAAGCGGGAGAGGGGACAATGAGCAGTTCTTC.

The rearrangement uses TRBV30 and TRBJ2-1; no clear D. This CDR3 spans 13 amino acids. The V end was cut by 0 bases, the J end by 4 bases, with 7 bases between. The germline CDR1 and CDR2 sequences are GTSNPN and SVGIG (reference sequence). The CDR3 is CAWSVQFYNEQFF. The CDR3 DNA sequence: TGTGCCTGGAGTGTACAGTTTTACAATGAGCAGTTCTTC.

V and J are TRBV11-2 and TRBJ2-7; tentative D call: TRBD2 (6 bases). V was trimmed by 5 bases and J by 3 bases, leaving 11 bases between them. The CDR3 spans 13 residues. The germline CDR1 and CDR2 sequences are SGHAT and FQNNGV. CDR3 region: CASSIPGGYEQYF. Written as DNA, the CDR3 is TGTGCCAGCAGCATACCCGGGGGCTACGAGCAGTACTTC. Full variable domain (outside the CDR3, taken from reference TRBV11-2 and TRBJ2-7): EAGVAQSPRYKIIEKRQSVAFWCNPISGHATLYWYQQILGQGPKLLIQFQNNGVVDDSQLPKDRFSAERLKGVDSTLKIQPAKLEDSAVYLCASSIPGGYEQYFGPGTRLTVT.

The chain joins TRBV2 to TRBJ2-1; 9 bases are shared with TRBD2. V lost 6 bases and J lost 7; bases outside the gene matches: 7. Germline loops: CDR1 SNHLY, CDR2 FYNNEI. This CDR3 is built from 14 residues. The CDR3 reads CASRGAGGHNEQFF. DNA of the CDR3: TGTGCCAGCAGGGGAGCGGGAGGTCATAATGAGCAGTTCTTC.

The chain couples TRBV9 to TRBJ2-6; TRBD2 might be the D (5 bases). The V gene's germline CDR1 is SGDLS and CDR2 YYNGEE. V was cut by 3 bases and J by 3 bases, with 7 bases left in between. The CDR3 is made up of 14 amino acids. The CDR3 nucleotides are TGTGCCAGCAGCGGGAGGAGTGGGGCCAACGTCCTGACTTTC. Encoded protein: CASSGRSGANVLTF.

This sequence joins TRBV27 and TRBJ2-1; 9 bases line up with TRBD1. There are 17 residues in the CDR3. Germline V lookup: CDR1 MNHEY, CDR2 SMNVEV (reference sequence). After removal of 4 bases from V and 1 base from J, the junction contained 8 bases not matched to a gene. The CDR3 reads CASSWPGTGSSYNEQFF. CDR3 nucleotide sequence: TGTGCCAGCAGTTGGCCCGGGACAGGGAGTTCCTACAATGAGCAGTTCTTC.

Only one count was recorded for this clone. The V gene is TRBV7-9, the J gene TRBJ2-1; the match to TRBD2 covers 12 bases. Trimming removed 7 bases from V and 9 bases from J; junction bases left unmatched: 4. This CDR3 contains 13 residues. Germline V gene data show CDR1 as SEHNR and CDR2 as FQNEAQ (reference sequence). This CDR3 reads CASIGLAGIEQFF. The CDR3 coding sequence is TGTGCCAGCATTGGACTAGCGGGAATTGAGCAGTTCTTC. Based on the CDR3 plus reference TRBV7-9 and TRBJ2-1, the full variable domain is DTGVSQNPRHKITKRGQNVTFRCDPISEHNRLYWYRQTLGQGPEFLTYFQNEAQLEKSRLLSDRFSAERPKGSFSTLEIQRTEQGDSAMYLCASIGLAGIEQFFGPGTRLTVL.

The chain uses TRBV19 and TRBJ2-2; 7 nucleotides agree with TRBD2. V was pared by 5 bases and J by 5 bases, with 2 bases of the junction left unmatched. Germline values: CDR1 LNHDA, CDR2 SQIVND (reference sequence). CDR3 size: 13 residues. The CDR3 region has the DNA TGTGCCAGTAGTTGGCGGGGGACCGGGGAGCTGTTTTTT. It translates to CASSWRGTGELFF.

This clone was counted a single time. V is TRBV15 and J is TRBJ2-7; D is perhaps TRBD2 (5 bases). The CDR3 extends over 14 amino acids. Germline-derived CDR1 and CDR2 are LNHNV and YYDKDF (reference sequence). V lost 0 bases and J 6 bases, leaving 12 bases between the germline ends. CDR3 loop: CATSRDPGGLEQYF. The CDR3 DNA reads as TGTGCCACCAGCAGAGATCCCGGCGGGCTCGAGCAGTACTTC.

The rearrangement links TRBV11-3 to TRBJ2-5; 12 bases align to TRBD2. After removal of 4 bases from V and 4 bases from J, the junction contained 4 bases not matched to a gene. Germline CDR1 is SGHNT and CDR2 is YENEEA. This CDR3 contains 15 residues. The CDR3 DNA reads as TGTGCCAGCAGCTCTAGCGGGAGGGGGGGAGAGACCCAGTACTTC. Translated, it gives CASSSSGRGGETQYF.

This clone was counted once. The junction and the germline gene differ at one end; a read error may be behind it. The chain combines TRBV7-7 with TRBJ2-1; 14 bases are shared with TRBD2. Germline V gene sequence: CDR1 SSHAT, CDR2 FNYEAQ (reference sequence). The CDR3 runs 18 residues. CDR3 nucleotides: TGTGCTAGCAGCTTAGGACCGACTAGCGGGAGGGCCAGAAATGAGCAGTTCTTC. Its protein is CASSLGPTSGRARNEQFF.

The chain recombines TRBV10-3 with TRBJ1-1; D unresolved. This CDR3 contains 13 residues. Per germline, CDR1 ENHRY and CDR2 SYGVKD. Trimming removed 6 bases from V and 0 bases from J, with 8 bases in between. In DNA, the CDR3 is TGTGCCATCAGGTCAACTATGAACACTGAAGCTTTCTTT. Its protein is CAIRSTMNTEAFF.

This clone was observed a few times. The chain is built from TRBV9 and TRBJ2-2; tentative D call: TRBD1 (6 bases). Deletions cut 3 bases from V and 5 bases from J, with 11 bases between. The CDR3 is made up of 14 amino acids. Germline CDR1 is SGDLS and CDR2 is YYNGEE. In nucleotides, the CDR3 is TGTGCCAGCAGCGACTTAAGGGGGACCGGGGAGCTGTTTTTT. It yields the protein CASSDLRGTGELFF.

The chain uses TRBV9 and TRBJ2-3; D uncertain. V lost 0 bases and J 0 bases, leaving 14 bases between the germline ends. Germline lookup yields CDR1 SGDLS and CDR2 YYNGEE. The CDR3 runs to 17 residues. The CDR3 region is CASSVARVTSSTDTQYF. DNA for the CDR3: TGTGCCAGCAGCGTAGCCCGGGTGACGTCTAGCACAGATACGCAGTATTTT.

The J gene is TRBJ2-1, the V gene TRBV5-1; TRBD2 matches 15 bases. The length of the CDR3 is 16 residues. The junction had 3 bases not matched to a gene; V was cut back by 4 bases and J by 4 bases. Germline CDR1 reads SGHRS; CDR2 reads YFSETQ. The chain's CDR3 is CASSMGLAGGYNEQFF. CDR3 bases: TGCGCCAGCAGCATGGGACTAGCGGGGGGTTACAATGAGCAGTTCTTC.